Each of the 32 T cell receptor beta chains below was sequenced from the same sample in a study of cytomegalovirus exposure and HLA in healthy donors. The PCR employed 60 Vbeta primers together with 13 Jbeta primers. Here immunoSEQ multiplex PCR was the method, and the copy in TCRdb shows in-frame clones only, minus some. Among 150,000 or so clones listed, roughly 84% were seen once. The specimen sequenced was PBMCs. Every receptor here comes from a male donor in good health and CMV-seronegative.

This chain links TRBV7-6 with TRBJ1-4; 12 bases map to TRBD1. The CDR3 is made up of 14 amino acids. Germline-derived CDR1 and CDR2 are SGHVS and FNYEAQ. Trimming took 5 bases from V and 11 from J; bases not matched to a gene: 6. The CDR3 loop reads CASSLGQGAPKLFF. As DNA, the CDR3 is TGTGCCAGCAGCCTGGGACAGGGGGCGCCTAAACTGTTTTTT.

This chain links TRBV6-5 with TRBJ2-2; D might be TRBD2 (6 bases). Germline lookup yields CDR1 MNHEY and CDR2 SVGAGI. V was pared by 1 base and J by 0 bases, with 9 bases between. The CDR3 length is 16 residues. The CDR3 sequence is CASSYFSGANTGELFF. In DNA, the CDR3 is TGTGCCAGCAGTTACTTTAGCGGAGCGAACACCGGGGAGCTGTTTTTT.

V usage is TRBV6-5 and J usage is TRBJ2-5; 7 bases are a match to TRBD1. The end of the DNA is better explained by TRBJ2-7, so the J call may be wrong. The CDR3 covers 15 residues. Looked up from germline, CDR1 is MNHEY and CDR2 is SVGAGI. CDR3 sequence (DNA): TGTGCCAGCAGTTACTTGGCAGGGGGATCCTACGAGCAGTACTTC. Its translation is CASSYLAGGSYEQYF.

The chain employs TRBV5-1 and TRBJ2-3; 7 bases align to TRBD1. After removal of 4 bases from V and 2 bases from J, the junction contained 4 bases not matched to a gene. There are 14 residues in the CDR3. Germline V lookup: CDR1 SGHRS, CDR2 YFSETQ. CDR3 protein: CASSGGQHTDTQYF. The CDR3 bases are TGCGCCAGCAGCGGGGGACAGCACACAGATACGCAGTATTTT.

The CDR3 region has the DNA TGTGCCAGCTCACCCACAGGGCGCTACGAGCAGTACTTC. Protein: CASSPTGRYEQYF. This chain connects TRBV18 to TRBJ2-5, with D maybe TRBD1 (6 bases). TRBJ2-7 explains the end of the DNA better; the J call may be wrong. Per the germline V gene, CDR1 is KGHSH and CDR2 is LQKENI. The CDR3 loop spans 13 amino acids.

In DNA form, the CDR3 reads TGTGCCAGCAGTTACAACCCCCCCGGGACAAAAAATGAGCAGTTCTTC. As protein: CASSYNPPGTKNEQFF. The V gene is TRBV6-5, the J gene TRBJ2-1; weak D call: TRBD1 (6 bases). V lost 2 bases and J 7 bases, leaving 18 bases between the germline ends. Germline-derived CDR1 and CDR2 are MNHEY and SVGAGI. CDR3 size: 16 residues.

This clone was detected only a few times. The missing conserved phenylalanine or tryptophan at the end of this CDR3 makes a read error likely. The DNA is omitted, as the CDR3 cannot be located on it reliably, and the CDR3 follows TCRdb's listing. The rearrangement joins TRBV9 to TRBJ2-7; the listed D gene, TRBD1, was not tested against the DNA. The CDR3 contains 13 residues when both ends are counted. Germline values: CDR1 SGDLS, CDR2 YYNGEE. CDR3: CASSVEGGTGLIP.

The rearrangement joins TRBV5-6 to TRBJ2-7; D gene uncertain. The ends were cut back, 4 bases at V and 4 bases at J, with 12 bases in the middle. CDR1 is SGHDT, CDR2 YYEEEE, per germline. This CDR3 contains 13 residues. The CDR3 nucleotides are TGTGCCAGCAGCCCGGTAAACGATTACGAGCAGTACTTC. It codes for CASSPVNDYEQYF.

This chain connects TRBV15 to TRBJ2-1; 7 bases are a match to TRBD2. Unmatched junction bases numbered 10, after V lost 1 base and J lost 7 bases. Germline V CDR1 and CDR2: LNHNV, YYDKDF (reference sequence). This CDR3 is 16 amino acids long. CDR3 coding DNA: TGTGCCACCAGCAGAGCTAGGCGGGAGTTGAGTAATGAGCAGTTCTTC. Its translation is CATSRARRELSNEQFF.

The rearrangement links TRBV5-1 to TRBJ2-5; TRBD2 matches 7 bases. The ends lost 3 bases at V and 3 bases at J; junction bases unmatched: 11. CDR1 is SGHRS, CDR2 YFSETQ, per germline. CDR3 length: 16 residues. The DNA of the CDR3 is TGCGCCAGCAGCTCCGCACTACTAGCGAGCAAAGAGACCCAGTACTTC. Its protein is CASSSALLASKETQYF.

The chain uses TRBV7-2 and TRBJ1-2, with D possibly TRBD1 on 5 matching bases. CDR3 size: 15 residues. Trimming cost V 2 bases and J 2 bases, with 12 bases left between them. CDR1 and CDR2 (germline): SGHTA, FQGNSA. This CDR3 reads CASSLSAQENYGYTF. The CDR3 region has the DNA TGTGCCAGCAGCTTATCAGCACAGGAAAACTATGGCTACACCTTC.

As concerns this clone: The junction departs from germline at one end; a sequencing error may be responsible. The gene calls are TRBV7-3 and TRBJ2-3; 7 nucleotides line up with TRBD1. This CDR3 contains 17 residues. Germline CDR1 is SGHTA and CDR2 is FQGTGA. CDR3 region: CSSSLSAKRTGSDTQYF. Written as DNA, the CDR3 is TGTTCCAGCAGCTTATCAGCAAAACGGACAGGATCAGATACGCAGTATTTT.

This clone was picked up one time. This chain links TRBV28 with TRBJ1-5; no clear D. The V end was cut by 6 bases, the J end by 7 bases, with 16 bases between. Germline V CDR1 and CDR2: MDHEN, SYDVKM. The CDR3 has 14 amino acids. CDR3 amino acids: CASSMFGFDQPQHF. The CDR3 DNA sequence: TGTGCCAGCAGCATGTTCGGGTTCGACCAGCCCCAGCATTTT.

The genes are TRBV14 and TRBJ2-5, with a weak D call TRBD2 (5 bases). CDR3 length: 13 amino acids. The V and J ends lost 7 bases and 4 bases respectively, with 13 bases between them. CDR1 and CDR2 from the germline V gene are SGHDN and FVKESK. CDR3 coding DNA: TGTGCCAGCAAAAGGACTCCGGCAGAGACCCAGTACTTC. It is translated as CASKRTPAETQYF.

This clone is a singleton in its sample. The CDR3 loop reads CASSEYMSVLTYGYTF. CDR3 sequence (DNA): TGTGCCAGCAGTGAATATATGAGCGTTCTCACCTATGGCTACACCTTC. This sequence joins TRBV25-1 and TRBJ1-2; the D is unclear. Trimming took off 0 bases at V and 4 bases at J, with 15 bases between the two ends. The germline V gene has CDR1 MGHDK and CDR2 SYGVNS. The CDR3 runs 16 residues.

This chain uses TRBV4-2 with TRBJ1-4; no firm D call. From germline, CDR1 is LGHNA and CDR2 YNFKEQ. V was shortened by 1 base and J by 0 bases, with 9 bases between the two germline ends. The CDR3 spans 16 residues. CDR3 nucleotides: TGTGCCAGCAGCCAAGCCGGGGTGGCAACTAATGAAAAACTGTTTTTT. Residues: CASSQAGVATNEKLFF.

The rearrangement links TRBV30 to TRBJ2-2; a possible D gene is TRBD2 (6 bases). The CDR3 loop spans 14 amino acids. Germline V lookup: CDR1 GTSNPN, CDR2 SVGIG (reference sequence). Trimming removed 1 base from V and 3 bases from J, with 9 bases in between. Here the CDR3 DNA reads TGTGCCTGGAGTGGAAGGGAGGACACCGGGGAGCTGTTTTTT. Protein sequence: CAWSGREDTGELFF. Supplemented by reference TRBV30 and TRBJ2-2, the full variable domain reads SQTIHQWPATLVQPVGSPLSLECTVEGTSNPNLYWYRQAAGRGLQLLFYSVGIGQISSEVPQNLSASRPQDRQFILSSKKLLLSDSGFYLCAWSGREDTGELFFGEGSRLTVL.

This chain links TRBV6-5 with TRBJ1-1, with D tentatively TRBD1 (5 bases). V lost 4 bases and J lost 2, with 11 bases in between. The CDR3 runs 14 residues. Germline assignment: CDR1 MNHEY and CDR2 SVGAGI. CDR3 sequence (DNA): TGTGCCAGCAGTTTGGGGCTGGGAAACACTGAAGCTTTCTTT. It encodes CASSLGLGNTEAFF.

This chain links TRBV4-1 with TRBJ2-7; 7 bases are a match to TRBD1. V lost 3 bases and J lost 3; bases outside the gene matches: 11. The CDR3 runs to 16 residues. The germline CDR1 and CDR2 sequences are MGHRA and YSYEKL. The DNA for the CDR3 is TGCGCCAGCAGCCAGGATTCATCCGGGACAGTCTACGAGCAGTACTTC. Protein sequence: CASSQDSSGTVYEQYF.

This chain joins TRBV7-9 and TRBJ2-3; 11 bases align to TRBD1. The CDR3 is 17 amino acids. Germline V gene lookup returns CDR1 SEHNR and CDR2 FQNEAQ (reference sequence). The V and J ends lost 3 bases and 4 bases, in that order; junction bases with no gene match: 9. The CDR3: CASSFTGTGGIADTQYF. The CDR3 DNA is TGTGCCAGCAGCTTCACCGGGACAGGGGGAATTGCAGATACGCAGTATTTT. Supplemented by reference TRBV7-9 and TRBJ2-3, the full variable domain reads DTGVSQNPRHKITKRGQNVTFRCDPISEHNRLYWYRQTLGQGPEFLTYFQNEAQLEKSRLLSDRFSAERPKGSFSTLEIQRTEQGDSAMYLCASSFTGTGGIADTQYFGPGTRLTVL.

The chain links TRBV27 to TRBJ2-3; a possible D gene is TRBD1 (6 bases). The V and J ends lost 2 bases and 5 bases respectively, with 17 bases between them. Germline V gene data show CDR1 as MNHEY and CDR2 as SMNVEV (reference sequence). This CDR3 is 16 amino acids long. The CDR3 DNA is TGTGCCAGCAGTTTAGCCCAGGGGAAGTTTGGAGATACGCAGTATTTT. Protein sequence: CASSLAQGKFGDTQYF.

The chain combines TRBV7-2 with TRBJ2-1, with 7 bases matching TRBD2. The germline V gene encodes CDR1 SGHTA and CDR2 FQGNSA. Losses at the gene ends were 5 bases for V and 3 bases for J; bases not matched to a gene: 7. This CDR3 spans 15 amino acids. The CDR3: CASSPQSGDYNEQFF. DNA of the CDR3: TGTGCCAGCAGCCCCCAGAGCGGGGACTACAATGAGCAGTTCTTC.

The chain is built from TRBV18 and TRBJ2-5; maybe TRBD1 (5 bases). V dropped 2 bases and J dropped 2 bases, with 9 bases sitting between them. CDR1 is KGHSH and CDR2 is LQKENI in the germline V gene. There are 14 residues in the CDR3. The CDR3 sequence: CASSPFRQQETQYF. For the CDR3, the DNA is TGTGCCAGCTCACCATTTAGACAGCAAGAGACCCAGTACTTC.

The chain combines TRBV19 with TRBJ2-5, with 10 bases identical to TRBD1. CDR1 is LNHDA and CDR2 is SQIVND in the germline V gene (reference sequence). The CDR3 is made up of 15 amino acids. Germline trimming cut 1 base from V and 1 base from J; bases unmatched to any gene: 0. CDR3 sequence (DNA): TGTGCCAGTAGTATAGGACAGGGGGCCCAAGAGACCCAGTACTTC. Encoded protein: CASSIGQGAQETQYF. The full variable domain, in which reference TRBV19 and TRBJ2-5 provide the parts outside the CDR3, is DGGITQSPKYLFRKEGQNVTLSCEQNLNHDAMYWYRQDPGQGLRLIYYSQIVNDFQKGDIAEGYSVSREKKESFPLTVTSAQKNPTAFYLCASSIGQGAQETQYFGPGTRLLVL.

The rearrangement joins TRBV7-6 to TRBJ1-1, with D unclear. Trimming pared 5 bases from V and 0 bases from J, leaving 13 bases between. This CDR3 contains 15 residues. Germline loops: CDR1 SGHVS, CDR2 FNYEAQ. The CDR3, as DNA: TGTGCCAGCAGCCGCCAGCCGGGAATGAACACTGAAGCTTTCTTT. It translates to CASSRQPGMNTEAFF.

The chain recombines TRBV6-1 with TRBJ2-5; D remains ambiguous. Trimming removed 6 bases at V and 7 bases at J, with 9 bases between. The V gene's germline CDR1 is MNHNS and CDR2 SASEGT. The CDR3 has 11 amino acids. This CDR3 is CASRNPGTQYF. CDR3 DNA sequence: TGTGCCAGCAGAAACCCCGGGACCCAGTACTTC.

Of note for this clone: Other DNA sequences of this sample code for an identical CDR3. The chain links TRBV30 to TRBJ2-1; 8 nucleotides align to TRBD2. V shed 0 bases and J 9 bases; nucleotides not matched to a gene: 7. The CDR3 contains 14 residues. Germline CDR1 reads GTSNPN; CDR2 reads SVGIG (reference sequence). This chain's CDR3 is CAWSVQGLVGEQFF. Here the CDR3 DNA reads TGTGCCTGGAGTGTACAGGGACTAGTGGGTGAGCAGTTCTTC.

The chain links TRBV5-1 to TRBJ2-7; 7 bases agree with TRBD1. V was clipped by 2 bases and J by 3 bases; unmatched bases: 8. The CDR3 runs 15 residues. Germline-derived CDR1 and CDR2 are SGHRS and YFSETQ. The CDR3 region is CASSFSTGDFYEQYF. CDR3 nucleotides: TGCGCCAGCAGCTTTAGCACAGGGGATTTCTACGAGCAGTACTTC.

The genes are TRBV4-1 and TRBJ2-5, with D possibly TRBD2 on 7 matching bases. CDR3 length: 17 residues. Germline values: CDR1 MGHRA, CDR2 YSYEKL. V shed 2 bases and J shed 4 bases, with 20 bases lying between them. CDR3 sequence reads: CASSQNSGGPSGETQYF. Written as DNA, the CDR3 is TGCGCCAGCAGCCAAAACTCCGGGGGGCCCTCAGGAGAGACCCAGTACTTC.

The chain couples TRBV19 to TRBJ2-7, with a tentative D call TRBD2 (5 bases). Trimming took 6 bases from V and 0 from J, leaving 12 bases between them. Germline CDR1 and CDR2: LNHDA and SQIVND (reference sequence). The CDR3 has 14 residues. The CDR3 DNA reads TGTGCCAGTAGGGACTCTTTGAGCTCCTACGAGCAGTACTTC. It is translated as CASRDSLSSYEQYF.

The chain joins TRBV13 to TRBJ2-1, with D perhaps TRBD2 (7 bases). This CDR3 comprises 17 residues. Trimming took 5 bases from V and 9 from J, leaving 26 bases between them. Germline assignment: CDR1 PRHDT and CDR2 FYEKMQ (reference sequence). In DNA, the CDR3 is TGTGCCAGCAGCCGACCAGGGGTGGGAGGGTTTGAGAGTGAGCAGTTCTTC. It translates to CASSRPGVGGFESEQFF.

The CDR3 is CASSWGRGRTGELFF. The CDR3 bases are TGCGCCAGCAGCTGGGGCCGAGGGAGGACCGGGGAGCTGTTTTTT. The J gene is TRBJ1-3, the V gene TRBV5-1; D might be TRBD2 (6 bases). The J call is doubtful: the DNA matches TRBJ2-2 better. CDR1 and CDR2 (germline): SGHRS, YFSETQ. The CDR3 has 15 amino acids.